This T cell receptor beta chain was sequenced for a study of blood T cells in healthy people across ages. The study's findings and limits: Estimates of total diversity, which came from one million sequenced T cells, were considered to be underestimates.

A second PCR of roughly 7 to 11 cycles used a sample-barcoded 5' primer and a J-beta primer mix. TCRdb re-derived calls from the 5' RACE reads in MiXCR, one entry per CDR3 protein. This sample yields around 1.1 million distinct CDR3 sequences, of which 35% to 45% are seen a single time; over 10% belongs to the top ten. A word on this clonotype: Its antigen is still unknown.

This clonotype was obtained from a man aged 18 to 29 in good health. Sequences were obtained from blood.

In DNA, the CDR3 is TGCGCCAGCAGCTTGAGGGTCAGGGAAGAGCAGTTCTTC. Its translation is CASSLRVREEQFF. This sequence joins TRBV5-1 and TRBJ2-1; a weak D match, TRBD1 (5 bases). Germline V gives CDR1 SGHRS, CDR2 YFSETQ. V was clipped by 1 base and J by 10 bases, with 12 bases between them. This CDR3 comprises 13 residues.